Listed here is a single TCR beta chain. Profiling relied on immunoSEQ multiplex PCR, and the TCRdb table lists in-frame clones only, not all of them. This table holds roughly 200,000 clones, around 80% found once. The CDR3 extends over 15 amino acids. Germline CDR1 reads MDHEN; CDR2 reads SYDVKM. Losses at the gene ends were 2 bases for V and 1 base for J; bases not matched to a gene: 3. These data belong to a study of blood T cell repertoires in COVID-19. This TCR was recovered from a woman between 40 and 50 years old with COVID-19, enrolled during active disease. The gene calls are TRBV28 and TRBJ1-1; 8 nucleotides line up with TRBD1. Sequenced input: peripheral blood. The CDR3 DNA reads as TGTGCCAGCAGTTTAATCGGGACAGGGAACACTGAAGCTTTCTTT. Its translation: CASSLIGTGNTEAFF.